This T cell receptor beta chain was sequenced during a study of graft-versus-host responses after intestinal transplantation (TCRdb year 2021). At the level of the whole study: Multivisceral, liver-intestinal, or isolated intestinal transplants were received by the recipients. Every recipient was given anti-thymocyte globulin induction, then maintenance tacrolimus and steroids for 2 to 4 years. Graft-versus-host and host-versus-graft alloreactive T cell clones were tracked in the graft, circulation and bone marrow after intestinal transplantation using bulk TCR-beta CDR3 sequencing. Alloreactive clones were identified by sequencing pre-transplant mixed lymphocyte reaction products and comparing them with unstimulated pre-transplant donor and recipient T cells. A cohort of under 30 intestinal transplant recipients, including one retransplant, was enrolled, and 3 patients lacking pretransplant specimens were excluded. Donor T cell macrochimerism was defined as a peak of at least 4% donor T cells among recipient peripheral blood mononuclear cells. Rather than being sequenced by the commercial service, samples from three later patients were sequenced in-house on an Illumina MiSeq and processed with MiXCR.

Library prep was done by the immunoSEQ multiplex PCR assay. For most patients, genomic DNA was isolated using the Qiagen DNeasy Blood and Tissue Kit and was shipped frozen to Adaptive Biotechnologies for TCR sequencing. High-throughput TCR-beta CDR3 sequencing of genomic DNA from most patients was performed by Adaptive Biotechnologies. The paper's data handling went like this. TCR sequencing data were retrieved from Adaptive's ImmunoSEQ software for more than 15 patients, whereas three other patients were processed with MiXCR and VDJtools. To correct CD4 versus CD8 sorting errors, any sequence found in both subsets at a frequency ratio below 5:1 was removed. CDR3 nucleotide sequences shared between donor and recipient were removed because their origin could not be assigned. Alloreactive clones required at least 2-fold expansion over unstimulated cells and minimum CFSE-low frequency of 0.002% (template counts) or 0.001% (read counts). Mappable clones were those detected in sequenced pre-transplant spleen, lymph node, or MLR CFSE-low populations of the donor or recipient. The cumulative frequency of alloreactive clones was calculated as a percentage of all sequences, weighted by copy number. TCRdb holds this immuneACCESS table with in-frame rearrangements only. Some clones are missing; in checked studies, unresolved V genes explain under half, and the rest has no known cause. V and J calls and clone size are as listed in that table; D and trimming were resolved from the DNA. This sample holds about 47,000 clones; roughly 96% were observed only once. The ten largest clonotypes hold 0.2% to 0.25% of the sample.

Notes on this clone: No cognate antigen has been identified for it. It has no much larger one-base neighbor in the sample; base qualities were not kept.

The CDR3 numbers 18 residues from cysteine through phenylalanine. The sequence is cut down to CDR3 DNA, 54 bases in frame from base 1. Taken from the germline V gene (reference sequence), the CDR1 and CDR2 loops are SEHNR and FQNEAQ. V drops 2 bases and J drops 4 bases, leaving 24 bases in between. Results the study describes overall, beyond this receptor: Peak levels of circulating GvH clones were associated with declines in HvG clones early after transplant. In the allografts of patients with donor T cell macrochimerism, GvH to HvG T cell clonal ratios were high. GvH clones were found in recipient bone marrow, and some of the GvH clones appeared earlier in ileal mucosa or blood, which is consistent with an intestinal mucosal origin. The relatively low number and heterogeneity of intestinal transplant patients limited the conclusions.

The sample's time point label is to be understood as: cells obtained before transplantation from donor or recipient. CD3+CD4+ and CD3+CD8+ populations were FACS-sorted from unstimulated pre-transplant donor and recipient cells taken from spleen or lymph nodes. This specimen consisted of unstimulated CD8+ T cells sorted from spleen or lymph node cells, obtained before transplant. This TCR was recovered from a human donor who was the organ donor for an intestinal transplant. The chain is encoded by TRBV7-9 joined to TRBJ2-7; the D gene is not confidently resolved. The bases read TGTGCCAGCAGCTTACCCCCCCGGAGTGGGCGCAATGTTTACGAGCAGTACTTC. Its translation reads: CASSLPPRSGRNVYEQYF.